This T cell receptor beta chain was recovered during a study of blood T cell repertoires in COVID-19. Whole-study context: Samples taken during acute and convalescent COVID-19 were collected in the United States, Italy and Spain.

Data came from immunoSEQ multiplex PCR; TCRdb stores just in-frame clones and leaves some out. This sample carries tens of thousands of clones, about 85% of them seen once, and the ten largest clones take 38%. CDR3 length: 13 amino acids. CDR1 and CDR2 from the germline V gene are MNHEY and SMNVEV (reference sequence). This TCR derives from a man older than 75 with acute or convalescent COVID-19. Material: peripheral blood. V is TRBV27 and J is TRBJ1-5; 8 positions match TRBD1. This CDR3 is CATRHRGDQPQHF. In DNA form, the CDR3 reads TGTGCTACCAGGCACAGGGGGGATCAGCCCCAGCATTTT.